This T cell receptor beta chain derives from a study of cytomegalovirus exposure and HLA in healthy donors. Study summary: Samples from HLA-typed donors yielded about 80 million unique TCRs in an early data release.

On this clone: Its antigen is undetermined.

PCR amplification relied on 60 Vbeta primers (plus 13 Jbeta primers). Some clones are missing from TCRdb's copy, which holds only in-frame ones; the method was immunoSEQ multiplex PCR. The repertoire holds 150,000 to 200,000 clones, with around 88% as singletons. The length of the CDR3 is 16 residues. Germline CDR1 reads LGHNA; CDR2 reads YNFKEQ. With 0 bases removed from V and 4 bases from J, the gap between germline ends came to 15 bases. Points from the study as a whole: Prediction of most subjects' HLA-A and HLA-B alleles by TCR beta sequences was reportedly accurate.

The sequencing input was PBMCs. The TCR originated in a young woman in good health and CMV-seronegative. J is TRBJ1-2 and V is TRBV4-2; tentative D call: TRBD1 (6 bases). CDR3 bases: TGTGCCAGCAGCCAAGATGAGGACAGTTGGAGCTATGGCTACACCTTC. As protein: CASSQDEDSWSYGYTF.